This T cell receptor (beta chain) came from a study of blood T cell repertoires in COVID-19. Study as a whole: Whether acute or convalescent, the COVID-19 samples came from the United States, Italy and Spain. T cells, B-cell-depleted T cells, or PBMCs supplied cDNA or gDNA.

Original handling: Reference gene primer amplification gave nucleated cell count estimates. The method was immunoSEQ multiplex PCR; TCRdb's version includes in-frame clones alone and lacks a portion of them. The V and J calls and clone size were taken over from that table, and D and trimming were inferred from the DNA. The sample records around 250,000 clones, nearly 85% being singletons. Germline V gene lookup returns CDR1 MDHEN and CDR2 SYDVKM. Losses at the gene ends were 4 bases for V and 4 bases for J; bases not matched to a gene: 11. This CDR3 region has 17 residues. This sequence joins TRBV28 and TRBJ1-2, with 11 bases identical to TRBD1. The sequence was obtained from a human donor in a cohort sampled during active COVID-19. The sequenced sample consisted of peripheral blood. The CDR3 DNA is TGTGCCAGCAGTTCGTATCCGGGACAGGGGGACGGCTATGGCTACACCTTC. This translates into CASSSYPGQGDGYGYTF.